This T cell receptor beta chain was sequenced during a study of blood T cell repertoires in COVID-19 (dated by TCRdb to between 2020 and 2021). Regarding the complete study: Collaborator samples came from the United States, Italy and Spain and covered acute and convalescent phases of COVID-19. The repertoires were released in a freely available public database meant as a resource for research on the immune response to SARS-CoV-2. The dataset comprised deeply sampled blood TCRbeta repertoires from subjects exposed to, actively infected with, or recovered from COVID-19. A de-identified subject ID, COVID-19 status, age in years and sex were almost always included in the sample metadata. Samples came from the ongoing ImmuneRACE study (first 160 participants) plus 1,254 subjects from 6 global collaborators. HLA class I and class II types, where available, came from metadata supplied by the sample provider rather than from assay-based typing. The material from the prospective study consisted of cDNA or gDNA derived from T cells, B-cell-depleted T cells, or PBMCs.

Enrolling through a virtual design, the prospective study's participants ranged in age from roughly 18 to 95 years and lived across approximately 25 United States geographic areas. In the prospective study, cohorts were assigned on the basis of participant-reported clinical history obtained from a screening survey and a study questionnaire. For ImmuneRACE Cohort 3, a participant was defined as recovered based on two consecutive negative NP/OP PCR tests, clearance by a healthcare professional, or resolution of symptoms. Mobile phlebotomists in the prospective study collected whole blood, serum and a nasopharyngeal or oropharyngeal swab from every participant. Participants in the prospective study had the option to provide additional blood draws and questionnaires over an approximately 2-month period. Blood samples from the prospective study were shipped frozen or at room temperature prior to DNA extraction.

To note about this clone: Its antigen remains unidentified. Base qualities are not recorded, but no much larger clone differs from it by a single base.

Trimmed from V: 6 bases; trimmed from J: 0 bases; junction bases lacking a gene match: 5. The germline V gene yields MNHEY for CDR1 and SVGAGI for CDR2. Counted from cysteine to phenylalanine, this CDR3 has 15 amino acids. Only the CDR3 part of the read is kept: 45 bases, read in frame from the first base. What the study reported, not specific to this receptor: The quantity of clinical and demographic metadata differed by source and by participant and was supplied without curation.

The immunoSEQ Assay, a bias-controlled multiplex PCR, was used to amplify TCRbeta CDR3 regions from genomic DNA. The paper's processing steps were these. The number of nucleated cells in each sample was estimated from the amplification of reference gene primers within the assay. To quantify the absolute abundance of each unique TCRbeta CDR3 rearrangement, sequence reads were collapsed and filtered. For each sample, productive Simpson clonality was calculated as the square root of Simpson's diversity index over productive rearrangements. Drawn from immuneACCESS, this table holds only the in-frame rearrangements with V and J called that TCRdb kept. Clones are partly lost; checked studies trace under half to an unresolved V gene and leave the rest unexplained. The V and J calls and clone size were taken over from that table, and D and trimming were inferred from the DNA. The sample profile shows around 300,000 clones; approximately 88% of them were found once. Clones ranked in the top ten supply about 5% of the sample.

This receptor was taken from a man under 40 who had recovered from COVID-19. Source material: PBMCs or T cells enriched from blood (not recorded which). The sequence is built from TRBV6-5 and TRBJ1-3, and TRBD1 matches 7 of the central bases. This receptor carries the CDR3 CASSRDSYSGNTIYF. The DNA sequence is TGTGCCAGCAGCCGGGACAGCTACTCTGGAAACACCATATATTTT.